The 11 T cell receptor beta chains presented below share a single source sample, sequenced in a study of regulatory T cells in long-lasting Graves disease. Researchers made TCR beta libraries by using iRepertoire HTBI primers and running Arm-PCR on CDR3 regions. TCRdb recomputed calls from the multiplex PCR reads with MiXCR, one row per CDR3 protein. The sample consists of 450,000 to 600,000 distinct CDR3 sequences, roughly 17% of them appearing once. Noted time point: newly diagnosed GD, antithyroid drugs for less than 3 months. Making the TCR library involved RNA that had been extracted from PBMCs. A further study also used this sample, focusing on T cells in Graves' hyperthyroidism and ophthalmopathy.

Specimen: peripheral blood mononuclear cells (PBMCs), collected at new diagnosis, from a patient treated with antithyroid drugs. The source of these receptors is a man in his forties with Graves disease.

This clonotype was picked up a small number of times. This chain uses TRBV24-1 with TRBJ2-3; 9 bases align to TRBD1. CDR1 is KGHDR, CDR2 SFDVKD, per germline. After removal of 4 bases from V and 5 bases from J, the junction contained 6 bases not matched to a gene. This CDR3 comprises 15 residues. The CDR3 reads CATSDTGQGRDTQYF. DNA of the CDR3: TGTGCCACCAGTGACACGGGACAGGGCAGAGATACGCAGTATTTT.

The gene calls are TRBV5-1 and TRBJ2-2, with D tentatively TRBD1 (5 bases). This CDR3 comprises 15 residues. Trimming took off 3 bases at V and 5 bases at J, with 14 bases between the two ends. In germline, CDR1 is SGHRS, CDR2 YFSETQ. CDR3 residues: CASSSGLESTGELFF. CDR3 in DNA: TGCGCCAGCAGCTCAGGGTTAGAGTCGACCGGGGAGCTGTTTTTT.

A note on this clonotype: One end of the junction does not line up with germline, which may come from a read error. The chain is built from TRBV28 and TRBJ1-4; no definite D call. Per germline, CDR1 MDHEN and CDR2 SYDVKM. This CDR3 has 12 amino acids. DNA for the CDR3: TGTGCCAGCAGTCCTATAGGGCGAGCGGCTGTTTTT. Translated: CASSPIGRAAVF.

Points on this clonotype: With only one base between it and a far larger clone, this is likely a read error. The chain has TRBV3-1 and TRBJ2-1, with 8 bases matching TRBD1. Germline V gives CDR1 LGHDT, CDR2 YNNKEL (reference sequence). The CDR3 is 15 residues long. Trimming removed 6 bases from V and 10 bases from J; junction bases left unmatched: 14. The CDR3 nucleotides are TGTGCCAGCAGGCCTGGACAGGGAAGCTCCTACGAGCAGTTCTTC. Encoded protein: CASRPGQGSSYEQFF.

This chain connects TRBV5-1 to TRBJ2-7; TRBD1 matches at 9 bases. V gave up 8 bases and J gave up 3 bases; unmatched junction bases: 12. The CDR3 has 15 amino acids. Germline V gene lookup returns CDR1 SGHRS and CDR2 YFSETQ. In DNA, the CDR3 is TGCGCCAGTTACCGTGGACAGGGGCTCCTCTACGAGCAGTACTTC. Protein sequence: CASYRGQGLLYEQYF.

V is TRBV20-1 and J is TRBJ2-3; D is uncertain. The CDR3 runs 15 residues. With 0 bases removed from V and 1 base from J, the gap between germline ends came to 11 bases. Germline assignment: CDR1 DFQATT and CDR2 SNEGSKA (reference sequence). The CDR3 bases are TGCAGTGCTAGAGATTGGAGAGAAGGCACAGATACGCAGTATTTT. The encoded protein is CSARDWREGTDTQYF.

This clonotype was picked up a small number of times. For the CDR3, the DNA is TGTGCCAGCAGCCAATACCTCGGGACGTATACCTACGAGCAGTACTTC. Amino acids: CASSQYLGTYTYEQYF. The rearrangement links TRBV7-9 to TRBJ2-7; possibly TRBD1 or TRBD2 for D (5 bases each). There are 16 residues in the CDR3. Trimming stripped 5 bases from V and 2 bases from J, with 19 bases between. Germline loops: CDR1 SEHNR, CDR2 FQNEAQ (reference sequence).

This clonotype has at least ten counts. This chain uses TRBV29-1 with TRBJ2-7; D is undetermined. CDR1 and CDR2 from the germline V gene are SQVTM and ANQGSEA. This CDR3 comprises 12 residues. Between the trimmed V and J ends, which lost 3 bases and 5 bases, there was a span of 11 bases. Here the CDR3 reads CSVDPGGDEQYF. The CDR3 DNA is TGCAGCGTTGATCCCGGCGGAGACGAGCAGTACTTC.

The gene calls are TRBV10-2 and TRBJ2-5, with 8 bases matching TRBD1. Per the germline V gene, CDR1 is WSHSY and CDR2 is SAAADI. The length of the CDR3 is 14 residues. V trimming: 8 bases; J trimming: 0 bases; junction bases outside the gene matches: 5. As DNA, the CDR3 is TGCGCCAGCCGACAGGGGCTGTACCAAGAGACCCAGTACTTC. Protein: CASRQGLYQETQYF.

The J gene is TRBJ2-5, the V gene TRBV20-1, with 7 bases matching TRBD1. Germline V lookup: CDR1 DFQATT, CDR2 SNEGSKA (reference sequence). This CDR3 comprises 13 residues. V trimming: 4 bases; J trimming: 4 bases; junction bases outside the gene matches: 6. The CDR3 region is CSAIQGTRETQYF. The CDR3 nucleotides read TGCAGTGCTATACAGGGGACGCGAGAGACCCAGTACTTC.

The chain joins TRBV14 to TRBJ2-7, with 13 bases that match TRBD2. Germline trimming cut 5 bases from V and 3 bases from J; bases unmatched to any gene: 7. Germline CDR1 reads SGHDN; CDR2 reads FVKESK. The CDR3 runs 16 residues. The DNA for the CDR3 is TGTGCCAGCAGCACGACCGGGACTAGCGGGATCTACGAGCAGTACTTC. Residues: CASSTTGTSGIYEQYF.